The rows below give T cell receptor beta chains drawn from one sample of a study of blood T cell repertoires in COVID-19. Measured with immunoSEQ multiplex PCR; TCRdb has only the in-frame clones, and not every one. The table lists 130,000 to 150,000 clones, around 90% of them singletons. The sample taken for sequencing was peripheral blood. The source of these receptors is a woman aged 45 to 65 with acute or convalescent COVID-19. Each CDR3 is given with its conserved first and last residue. D genes are given only for firm matches. Expanded clones are given a class, and other clones once, few, many or no size at all.

clone_size	v_call	d_call	j_call	cdr3_aa	cdr3_nt
once	TRBV30	.	TRBJ2-7	CAWSGQRWRNYEQYF	TGTGCCTGGAGTGGTCAACGGTGGCGGAATTACGAGCAGTACTTC
.	TRBV27	.	TRBJ1-5	CASSTPGLGQPQHF	TGTGCCAGCAGTACCCCAGGGTTAGGTCAGCCCCAGCATTTT
.	TRBV7-3	.	TRBJ1-2	CASSSQGARGYTF	TGTGCCAGCAGCTCACAGGGAGCTCGAGGCTACACCTTC
.	TRBV27	.	TRBJ1-5	CATGGSGNQPQHF	TGTGCCACGGGCGGGAGTGGCAATCAGCCCCAGCATTTT
once	TRBV5-1	TRBD1	TRBJ1-1	CASSWDRNTEAFF	TGCGCCAGCAGCTGGGACAGGAACACTGAAGCTTTCTTT
.	TRBV11-3	.	TRBJ2-1	CASSLASAYNEQFF	TGTGCCAGCAGCTTAGCGTCAGCGTACAATGAGCAGTTCTTC
.	TRBV30	.	TRBJ2-7	CAWSKGVGSYEQYF	TGTGCCTGGAGTAAAGGGGTCGGCTCCTACGAGCAGTACTTC
.	TRBV19	.	TRBJ2-1	CASSATRPLPYNEQFF	TGTGCCAGTAGTGCGACTAGGCCCCTGCCCTACAATGAGCAGTTCTTC
.	TRBV27	TRBD1	TRBJ1-6	CASTSGTGRSPLHF	TGTGCCAGCACTTCCGGGACAGGAAGGTCACCCCTCCACTTT
.	TRBV10-2	TRBD2	TRBJ2-7	CASSTSGSSYEQYF	TGCGCCAGCTCTACTAGCGGGAGTTCCTACGAGCAGTACTTC
.	TRBV30	.	TRBJ1-2	CAWSVTANYGYTF	TGTGCCTGGAGTGTAACAGCTAACTATGGCTACACCTTC
once	TRBV27	.	TRBJ1-2	CASSLSYDRPYGYTF	TGTGCCAGCAGTTTATCGTATGACAGGCCCTATGGCTACACCTTC
.	TRBV19	TRBD1	TRBJ2-7	CASSDRGPEAYEQYF	TGTGCCAGTTCGGACAGGGGGCCCGAAGCCTACGAGCAGTACTTC
.	TRBV15	.	TRBJ2-7	CATSRRTYEQYF	TGTGCCACCAGCAGGCGGACCTACGAGCAGTACTTC
.	TRBV7-9	TRBD1	TRBJ1-1	CASSSGQGKAKAFF	TGTGCCAGCAGCTCGGGACAGGGTAAGGCAAAAGCTTTCTTT
.	TRBV3-1/TRBV3-2	TRBD1	TRBJ1-2	CASSLTTDRAYGYTF	TGTGCCAGCAGCTTAACTACAGACAGGGCCTATGGCTACACCTTC
.	TRBV6-1	TRBD1	TRBJ2-7	CASSESSGQGWIEQYF	TGTGCCAGCAGTGAATCGAGCGGACAGGGGTGGATCGAGCAGTACTTC
.	TRBV7-3	TRBD1	TRBJ2-5	CASSFNSGGLETQYF	TGTGCCAGCAGCTTTAACTCAGGGGGCCTCGAGACCCAGTACTTC
.	TRBV25-1	.	TRBJ1-1	CASSEEGRNTEAFF	TGTGCCAGCAGTGAGGAGGGGAGGAACACTGAAGCTTTCTTT
.	TRBV18	TRBD2	TRBJ2-1	CASSPQGLAGVYEQFF	TGTGCCAGCTCACCACAAGGACTAGCGGGAGTTTATGAGCAGTTCTTC
.	TRBV19	TRBD2	TRBJ2-1	CASSPISGEAINEQFF	TGTGCCAGTAGTCCTATTAGCGGGGAGGCCATCAATGAGCAGTTCTTC
.	TRBV25-1	.	TRBJ2-7	CASSESQGWEQYF	TGTGCCAGCAGTGAATCCCAGGGTTGGGAGCAGTACTTC
.	TRBV4-2	.	TRBJ2-7	CASSHYNVPGISYEQYF	TGTGCCAGCAGCCACTACAACGTCCCCGGGATCTCCTACGAGCAGTACTTC
.	TRBV29-1	TRBD2	TRBJ2-3	CSVESSGDADTQYF	TGCAGCGTTGAAAGTAGCGGGGACGCAGATACGCAGTATTTT
.	TRBV7-8	.	TRBJ1-1	CASSLLGSGTEAFF	TGTGCCAGCAGCTTATTGGGCTCCGGAACTGAAGCTTTCTTT
.	TRBV7-6	.	TRBJ1-3	CASSLSSLPGLGNTIYF	TGTGCCAGCAGCTTATCGTCGCTCCCAGGTCTAGGAAACACCATATATTTT
.	TRBV3-1/TRBV3-2	.	TRBJ2-5	CASSQGGSGQDTQYF	TGTGCCAGCAGCCAAGGCGGTAGCGGTCAGGATACCCAGTACTTC
few	TRBV2	TRBD1	TRBJ1-2	CASSDRGLIVNYGYTF	TGTGCCAGCAGTGACAGGGGGCTTATTGTTAACTATGGCTACACCTTC
.	TRBV6-5	.	TRBJ2-1	CASSYSDSFYNEQFF	TGTGCCAGCAGTTACTCAGACAGTTTCTACAATGAGCAGTTCTTC
.	TRBV28	TRBD1	TRBJ2-7	CASSFGTGDEQYF	TGTGCCAGCAGTTTCGGGACAGGGGACGAGCAGTACTTC
.	TRBV24-1	TRBD2	TRBJ2-7	CATSTGTRSEQYF	TGTGCCACCTCTACCGGGACTAGATCCGAGCAGTACTTC
.	TRBV19	.	TRBJ1-1	CASRRDWSEAFF	TGTGCCAGTAGACGGGACTGGTCCGAAGCTTTCTTT